The sequence of this TCR beta chain was determined in a study of T cell repertoires in cytomegalovirus infection. Using its own MiXCR run on the reads, TCRdb lists one record per CDR3 protein. The data show approximately 250,000 distinct CDR3 sequences, 22% seen once. This CDR3 comprises 13 residues. Trimming took off 5 bases at V and 5 bases at J, with 12 bases between the two ends. The germline CDR1 and CDR2 sequences are MNHNS and SASEGT. Input material: CD8+ T cells from PBMCs. The genes are TRBV6-1 and TRBJ2-5; unclear D gene. The sequence derives from a human donor in good health (CMV status not recorded). Some clones in this sample may be carry-over from other donors' samples. This chain's CDR3 is CASSLILGETQYF. CDR3 DNA sequence: TGTGCCAGCAGTCTGATTCTGGGGGAGACCCAGTACTTC.